This TCR beta chain was sequenced for a study of regulatory T cells in long-lasting Graves disease (dated by TCRdb to the early 2020s). With respect to the entire study: Persistent Graves' disease meant more than 5 years of antithyroid drug treatment with TSH receptor autoantibodies that stayed positive. The study took place in China and was registered as a clinical trial. This study used TCR sequencing and RNA sequencing of peripheral blood to compare persistent Graves' disease patients against newly diagnosed Graves' disease patients. TCR sequencing covered around 13 persistent and about 20 newly diagnosed Graves' disease patients, around 35 samples in total. In the clinical cohort, patients with persistent Graves' disease had used antithyroid drugs for an average of roughly ten years.

General conclusions and limits of the study: Persistent patients shared more public clonotypes among themselves (under 3,000) than newly diagnosed patients did (over 900). The study examined only peripheral blood because the primary lesion, thyroid tissue, could not be accessed. Persistent disease showed preferential use of TRBV28, TRBJ1-2 and TRBJ2-5, whereas newly diagnosed disease favored TRBV20-1 and TRBJ2-1. Lower TCR Shannon entropy and fewer highly expanded clones were observed in persistent Graves' disease patients than in newly diagnosed patients, which suggested clonal expansion. Sequencing and analysis were limited to the TCR beta chain. The small sample size was acknowledged by the authors as a limitation that may reduce accuracy.

Remarks on this clonotype: No antigen is known for it. No quality values exist for individual bases; no much larger clone is one base distant.

The germline ends are 24 bases apart after V is trimmed by 6 bases and J by 4 bases. According to the germline V gene, CDR1 reads MNHNS and CDR2 reads SASEGT. The CDR3 numbers 17 residues from cysteine through phenylalanine. Here the CDR3 DNA is all that survives: 51 bases in frame from base 1. According to the study, the label for this sample's time point signals: persistent/refractory GD, antithyroid drugs over 5 years with positive TRAb. For both TCR sequencing and RNA sequencing, RNA was extracted from PBMCs in TRIzol. The diagnosis of Graves' disease was made according to American Thyroid Association guidelines. Patients for the study were recruited at an endocrinology department in Xi'an, China. Each patient gave approximately 9 milliliters of peripheral blood, collected in an EDTA anticoagulant tube. PBMCs were isolated by Ficoll Paque Plus density gradient separation without further T cell sorting. An Agilent 2100 Bioanalyzer and agarose gel were used to check RNA quality, and a NanoDrop 2000 was used to measure RNA concentration.

The library came from multiplex PCR. The sequencing machine was an Illumina HiSeq 4000. TCR beta libraries were built with iRepertoire HTBI primers and Arm-PCR amplification of CDR3 regions. Gel purification was performed on PCR products prior to sequencing. The study's own analysis went as follows. A total of 62 TRBV and approximately 15 TRBJ segments were identified across samples and were used for gene usage analysis of CDR3 amino acid clonotypes. Filtered high-quality paired reads were merged into contigs using COPE and FqMerger. BLAST was used to align contigs to IMGT TRBV, TRBD and TRBJ reference genes, and CDR3 was defined according to IMGT. Highly expanded clones were defined as clonotypes with a frequency above 0.1%. Shannon entropy served as the measure of repertoire diversity, while the Gini coefficient captured V-J evenness. A clonotype was considered public if more than one individual shared it. TCRdb handled the public reads itself, with Q25 trimming in fastp and clone calling in MiXCR, and kept productive beta chains. Each CDR3 protein appears once, grouped with its most common genes and DNA. TCRdb, not the authors, supplied the V and J calls. Across this sample there are roughly 500,000 distinct CDR3 sequences, with about a fifth seen only once. Jointly, the top ten make up approximately 8% of the sample.

This receptor was taken from a female donor with Graves disease. Here the chain combines TRBV6-1 and TRBJ1-1; a tentative D match to TRBD1 spans 5 bases. Material: peripheral blood mononuclear cells (PBMCs), obtained when the disease was refractory, from a patient treated with antithyroid drugs. The bases are TGTGCCAGCAGCCGCTCAACCGGGACTTCTCTTTTCACTGAAGCTTTCTTT. Its protein is CASSRSTGTSLFTEAFF.